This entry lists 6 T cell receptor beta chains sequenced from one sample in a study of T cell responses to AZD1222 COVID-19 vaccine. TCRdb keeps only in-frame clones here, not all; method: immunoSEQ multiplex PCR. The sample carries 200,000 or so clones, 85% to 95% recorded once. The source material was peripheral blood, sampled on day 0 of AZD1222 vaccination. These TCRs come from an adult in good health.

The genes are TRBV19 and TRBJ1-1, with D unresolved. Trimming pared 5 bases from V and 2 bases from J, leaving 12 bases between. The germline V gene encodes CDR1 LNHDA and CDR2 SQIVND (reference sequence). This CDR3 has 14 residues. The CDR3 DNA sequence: TGTGCCAGTAGTCTCCGGACGACTAACACTGAAGCTTTCTTT. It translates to CASSLRTTNTEAFF.

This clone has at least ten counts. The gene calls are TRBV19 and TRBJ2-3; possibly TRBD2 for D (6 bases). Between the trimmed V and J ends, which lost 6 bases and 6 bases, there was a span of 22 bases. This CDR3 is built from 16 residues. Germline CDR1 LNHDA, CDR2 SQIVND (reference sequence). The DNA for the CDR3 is TGTGCCAGTAGCAACCCAGTCGGGTCGGGAGAGGATACGCAGTATTTT. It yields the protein CASSNPVGSGEDTQYF.

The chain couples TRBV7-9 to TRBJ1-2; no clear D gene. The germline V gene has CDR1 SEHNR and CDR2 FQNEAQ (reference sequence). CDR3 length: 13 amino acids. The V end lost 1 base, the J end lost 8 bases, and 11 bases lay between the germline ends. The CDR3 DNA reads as TGTGCCAGCAGCTTAGTCTCGGCGGGGGGCTACACCTTC. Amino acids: CASSLVSAGGYTF. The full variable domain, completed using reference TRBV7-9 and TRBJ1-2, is DTGVSQNPRHKITKRGQNVTFRCDPISEHNRLYWYRQTLGQGPEFLTYFQNEAQLEKSRLLSDRFSAERPKGSFSTLEIQRTEQGDSAMYLCASSLVSAGGYTFGSGTRLTVV.

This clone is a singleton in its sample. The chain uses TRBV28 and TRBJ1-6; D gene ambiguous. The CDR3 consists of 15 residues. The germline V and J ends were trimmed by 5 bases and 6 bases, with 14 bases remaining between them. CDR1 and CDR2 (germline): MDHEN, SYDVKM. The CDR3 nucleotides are TGTGCCAGCAGTGGACGTAAGATCTCTAATTCACCCCTCCACTTT. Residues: CASSGRKISNSPLHF. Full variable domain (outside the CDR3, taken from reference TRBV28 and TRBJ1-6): DVKVTQSSRYLVKRTGEKVFLECVQDMDHENMFWYRQDPGLGLRLIYFSYDVKMKEKGDIPEGYSVSREKKERFSLILESASTNQTSMYLCASSGRKISNSPLHFGNGTRLTVT.

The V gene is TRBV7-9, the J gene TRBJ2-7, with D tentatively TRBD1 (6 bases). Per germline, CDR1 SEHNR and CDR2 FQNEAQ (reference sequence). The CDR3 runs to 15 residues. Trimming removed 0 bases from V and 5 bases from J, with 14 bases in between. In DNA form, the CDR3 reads TGTGCCAGCAGCTTAGCGCTACAGGGATCCGACGAGCAGTACTTC. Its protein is CASSLALQGSDEQYF.

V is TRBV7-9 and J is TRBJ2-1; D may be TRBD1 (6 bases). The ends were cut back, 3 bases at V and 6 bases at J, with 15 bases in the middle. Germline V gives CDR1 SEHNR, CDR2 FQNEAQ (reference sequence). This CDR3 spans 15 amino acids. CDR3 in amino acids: CASSLGHYPLNEQFF. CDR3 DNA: TGTGCCAGCAGCTTGGGACACTACCCCCTCAATGAGCAGTTCTTC.